These 7 T cell receptor beta chains were all obtained from the same sample, sequenced in a study of blood T cell repertoires in COVID-19. Sequencing was performed with immunoSEQ multiplex PCR; in TCRdb, only in-frame clones are kept and a portion is missing. The repertoire includes under 200,000 clones, around 83% of them detected once, and roughly 25% sits in the top ten. Source material: PBMCs or T cells enriched from blood (not recorded which). The receptor set was obtained from a woman aged 40 to 49 in a cohort exposed to, infected with or recovered from COVID-19 (not recorded which).

The CDR3 sequence is CASSSGLAGPNEQFF. The DNA for the CDR3 is TGTGCCAGCAGCAGTGGGCTAGCGGGACCCAATGAGCAGTTCTTC. The gene calls are TRBV21-1 and TRBJ2-1; the table calls TRBD2, which could not be checked here. TRBV21-1 is termed a pseudogene. This CDR3 is 15 amino acids long.

This chain links TRBV7-9 with TRBJ1-2, with 8 bases aligning to TRBD1. In germline, CDR1 is SEHNR, CDR2 FQNEAQ (reference sequence). Losses at the gene ends were 5 bases for V and 4 bases for J; bases not matched to a gene: 15. There are 17 residues in the CDR3. In DNA, the CDR3 is TGTGCCAGCAGCACTGCTTCCGGGACAGGAGGTCGCTATGGCTACACCTTC. Its translation: CASSTASGTGGRYGYTF.

The chain combines TRBV7-2 with TRBJ2-5, with 7 bases aligning to TRBD2. Germline V gene data show CDR1 as SGHTA and CDR2 as FQGNSA. Trimming at V came to 1 base and at J to 9 bases, leaving 11 bases not matched to a gene. The CDR3 loop spans 15 amino acids. CDR3 bases: TGTGCCAGCAGCTTAGAGAGGGGCGCCCGGGGGGCCCAGTACTTC. It is translated as CASSLERGARGAQYF.

The V gene is TRBV6-5, the J gene TRBJ1-1; 7 bases fit TRBD1. V shed 3 bases, J shed 6 bases, and the junction held 7 bases outside the gene matches. The length of the CDR3 is 14 residues. Germline CDR1 reads MNHEY; CDR2 reads SVGAGI. CDR3 region: CASSYGTGAAEAFF. CDR3 sequence (DNA): TGTGCCAGCAGTTATGGTACAGGGGCGGCTGAAGCTTTCTTT.

The chain links TRBV7-9 to TRBJ2-3; D perhaps matches TRBD1 (5 bases). Looked up from germline, CDR1 is SEHNR and CDR2 is FQNEAQ (reference sequence). Trimming took 3 bases from V and 5 from J, leaving 12 bases between them. The CDR3 consists of 14 residues. In nucleotides, the CDR3 is TGTGCCAGCAGCTTCAGGGTAGGGCGAGATACGCAGTATTTT. It encodes CASSFRVGRDTQYF. Using reference TRBV7-9 and TRBJ2-3 for the parts outside the CDR3, the full variable domain is DTGVSQNPRHKITKRGQNVTFRCDPISEHNRLYWYRQTLGQGPEFLTYFQNEAQLEKSRLLSDRFSAERPKGSFSTLEIQRTEQGDSAMYLCASSFRVGRDTQYFGPGTRLTVL.

The chain combines TRBV11-2 with TRBJ1-3; no clear D gene. Germline V gene data show CDR1 as SGHAT and CDR2 as FQNNGV. This CDR3 is 14 amino acids long. The ends were cut back, 5 bases at V and 6 bases at J, with 14 bases in the middle. CDR3 DNA sequence: TGTGCCAGCAGCCCCCGGGTCTCGGAAAACACCATATATTTT. This codes for CASSPRVSENTIYF.

The CDR3 bases are TGTGCCAGCAGTCTCGGACAAAGAACTGAAGCTTTCTTT. Amino acids: CASSLGQRTEAFF. This chain links TRBV28 with TRBJ1-1; tentatively, D is TRBD1 (5 bases). The V gene's germline CDR1 is MDHEN and CDR2 SYDVKM. V lost 5 bases, J lost 5 bases, and 12 bases lay in between. This CDR3 has 13 residues.